One sample yielded the 32 T cell receptor beta chains listed below, sequenced in a study of Graves' ophthalmopathy and Graves' hyperthyroidism. Investigators amplified TCR beta CDR3 regions from RNA transcripts. HTBI primers primed a first-round RT-PCR, and a second-round multiplex PCR followed. TCRdb analysed the multiplex PCR reads with MiXCR anew, one entry per CDR3 protein. The sample has about 1.2 million distinct CDR3 sequences; less than 45% are singletons. The specimen was peripheral blood or thyroid tissue (not recorded which). These receptors all stem from an adult man with Graves' hyperthyroidism.

This clonotype has a count of ten or more. The chain links TRBV7-9 to TRBJ1-3; D remains unclear. The CDR3 consists of 17 residues. Trimming shortened V by 2 bases and J by 0 bases, and 14 bases separated the two germline ends. Germline CDR1 is SEHNR and CDR2 is FQNEAQ (reference sequence). The CDR3 region has the DNA TGTGCCAGCAGCTTAATTTTTGGAACAAGCTCTGGAAACACCATATATTTT. It encodes CASSLIFGTSSGNTIYF.

This chain connects TRBV11-2 to TRBJ2-7, with D possibly matching TRBD1 (6 bases). The CDR3 spans 13 residues. V was clipped by 0 bases and J by 5 bases, with 8 bases between them. Germline lookup yields CDR1 SGHAT and CDR2 FQNNGV. CDR3 nucleotides: TGTGCCAGCAGCTTAGATCAGGGGAACGAGCAGTACTTC. Amino acid sequence: CASSLDQGNEQYF.

Note on this clonotype: A much larger clonotype is one base distant, so this may be a read error. The J gene is TRBJ1-6, the V gene TRBV11-2, with 9 bases aligning to TRBD1. In germline, CDR1 is SGHAT, CDR2 FQNNGV. This CDR3 contains 15 residues. The V and J ends lost 5 bases and 8 bases, in that order; junction bases with no gene match: 7. The CDR3 loop reads CASSTPGQGHSPLHF. DNA for the CDR3: TGTGCCAGCAGCACGCCGGGACAGGGCCATTCACCCCTCCACTTT. The full variable domain, completed using reference TRBV11-2 and TRBJ1-6, is EAGVAQSPRYKIIEKRQSVAFWCNPISGHATLYWYQQILGQGPKLLIQFQNNGVVDDSQLPKDRFSAERLKGVDSTLKIQPAKLEDSAVYLCASSTPGQGHSPLHFGNGTRLTVT.

With regard to this clonotype: In this CDR3 the conserved last residue, phenylalanine or tryptophan, is missing, so a read error is likely. It is unclear where the CDR3 begins or ends on the DNA, so no DNA is shown, and the CDR3 is as TCRdb lists it. The V gene is TRBV2, the J gene TRBJ1-1. The length of the CDR3 is 8 amino acids, counting both ends. CDR1 and CDR2 (germline): SNHLY, FYNNEI. CDR3 amino acids: CASSLTAS.

This clonotype was seen repeatedly, ten times or more. The gene calls are TRBV2 and TRBJ1-2; D gene uncertain. The CDR3 totals 13 residues. The germline V and J ends were trimmed by 7 bases and 7 bases, with 16 bases remaining between them. Germline V lookup: CDR1 SNHLY, CDR2 FYNNEI. Written as DNA, the CDR3 is TGTGCCAGCATTTACGGGTTAGGAAGTGGCTACACCTTC. Amino acid sequence: CASIYGLGSGYTF.

The chain employs TRBV5-1 and TRBJ2-7; D may be TRBD2 (5 bases). Germline CDR1 and CDR2: SGHRS and YFSETQ. CDR3 length: 15 residues. V was clipped by 4 bases and J by 3 bases, with 17 bases between them. The DNA for the CDR3 is TGCGCCAGCAGCGCACCGGAGGCTAGCATCTACGAGCAGTACTTC. This gives the protein CASSAPEASIYEQYF.

The CDR3 here is CASSLGHRDNSPLHF. CDR3 DNA: TGTGCCAGCAGCTTAGGTCACCGGGATAATTCACCCCTCCACTTT. This chain joins TRBV11-2 and TRBJ1-6; D gene uncertain. Trimming left V 1 base short and J 5 bases short, with 9 bases between. Germline CDR1 SGHAT, CDR2 FQNNGV. The CDR3 extends over 15 amino acids.

Notes on this clonotype: This may be a read error, as it is one base from a much larger clone. The chain has TRBV7-8 and TRBJ2-2; D gene ambiguous. Germline CDR1 is SGHVS and CDR2 is FQNEAQ. This CDR3 contains 12 residues. V lost 5 bases to trimming and J lost 10 bases, with 11 bases between them. The CDR3 loop is CASSHAVEELFF. The CDR3 DNA reads as TGTGCCAGCAGCCATGCGGTCGAGGAGCTGTTTTTT.

This clonotype was found many times. Here the CDR3 reads CATSRGQPSDGYTF. For the CDR3, the DNA is TGTGCCACCAGCAGGGGACAGCCATCTGATGGCTACACCTTC. V gene TRBV15 combines with J gene TRBJ1-2; 7 nucleotides align to TRBD1. This CDR3 spans 14 amino acids. Germline values: CDR1 LNHNV, CDR2 YYDKDF (reference sequence). Trimming at V came to 3 bases and at J to 6 bases, leaving 7 bases not matched to a gene.

This chain links TRBV19 with TRBJ1-2; 7 bases are a match to TRBD1. This CDR3 is 16 amino acids long. V lost 5 bases to trimming and J lost 0 bases; unmatched junction nucleotides: 9. Germline assignment: CDR1 LNHDA and CDR2 SQIVND (reference sequence). CDR3 in amino acids: CASSFRGQESNYGYTF. CDR3 sequence (DNA): TGTGCCAGTAGTTTCCGCGGACAGGAGTCTAACTATGGCTACACCTTC.

As for this clonotype: With a much larger clone just one base away, this may be a read error. The chain uses TRBV2 and TRBJ2-2; weak D call: TRBD1 (8 bases). Germline values: CDR1 SNHLY, CDR2 FYNNEI. The CDR3 totals 13 residues. The CDR3 spells CTSTTGGGGELFF. The CDR3 bases are TGTACCAGCACCACAGGGGGGGGCGGGGAGCTGTTTTTT.

This clonotype was seen at least ten times. The gene calls are TRBV11-2 and TRBJ1-5; a weak D match, TRBD1 (5 bases). The germline V and J ends were trimmed by 0 bases and 3 bases, with 15 bases remaining between them. Per the germline V gene, CDR1 is SGHAT and CDR2 is FQNNGV. The CDR3 has 17 amino acids. CDR3 residues: CASSLDSDIHPNQPQHF. CDR3 bases: TGTGCCAGCAGCTTAGATTCGGACATCCACCCCAATCAGCCCCAGCATTTT. Together with reference TRBV11-2 and TRBJ1-5, the CDR3 gives the full variable domain: EAGVAQSPRYKIIEKRQSVAFWCNPISGHATLYWYQQILGQGPKLLIQFQNNGVVDDSQLPKDRFSAERLKGVDSTLKIQPAKLEDSAVYLCASSLDSDIHPNQPQHFGDGTRLSIL.

In this sample, this clonotype turned up many times. This chain connects TRBV7-8 to TRBJ1-4; D is ambiguous. This CDR3 is built from 13 residues. With 1 base removed from V and 8 bases from J, the gap between germline ends came to 8 bases. The germline V gene encodes CDR1 SGHVS and CDR2 FQNEAQ. CDR3 in amino acids: CASSLGRVEKLFF. The CDR3 bases are TGTGCCAGCAGCTTAGGGCGTGTAGAAAAACTGTTTTTT.

This clonotype was found a few times. The chain employs TRBV10-3 and TRBJ1-5; D is unresolved. Looked up from germline, CDR1 is ENHRY and CDR2 is SYGVKD. The CDR3 has 14 residues. Trimming pared 3 bases from V and 3 bases from J, leaving 9 bases between. CDR3 amino acids: CAISEGPDNQPQHF. As DNA, the CDR3 is TGTGCCATCAGTGAAGGACCGGACAATCAGCCCCAGCATTTT.

This clonotype was recorded at least ten times. The gene calls are TRBV10-2 and TRBJ1-3; maybe TRBD1 (5 bases). Germline V gives CDR1 WSHSY, CDR2 SAAADI. V was pared by 4 bases and J by 4 bases, with 11 bases between. The CDR3 is 14 residues long. CDR3 nucleotides: TGCGCCAGCAGTGTTGGAGGGGACGGAAACACCATATATTTT. Encoded protein: CASSVGGDGNTIYF.

A remark on this clonotype: This is likely a read error, given that the CDR3 carries no conserved phenylalanine or tryptophan at its end. The DNA is left out, because the CDR3 cannot be placed on it with certainty; the CDR3 is given as TCRdb lists it. The genes are TRBV19 and TRBJ2-7; the table calls TRBD2, which could not be checked here. From its first to its last residue, the CDR3 has 11 amino acids. Germline V gene data show CDR1 as LNHDA and CDR2 as SQIVND (reference sequence). CDR3 amino acids: CASSTQLAGDY.

The rearrangement uses TRBV29-1 and TRBJ2-7, with 10 bases matching TRBD2. Germline CDR1 SQVTM, CDR2 ANQGSEA. This CDR3 contains 14 residues. With 4 bases clipped from V and 3 bases from J, the junction kept 6 bases outside the gene matches. The CDR3 here is CSVGTGLASYEQYF. The CDR3 DNA reads TGCAGCGTTGGAACGGGACTAGCGAGCTACGAGCAGTACTTC.

This clonotype has only a few counts. This chain joins TRBV28 and TRBJ1-2; a weak D match, TRBD1 (5 bases). V was cut by 5 bases and J by 3 bases, with 22 bases left in between. Germline lookup yields CDR1 MDHEN and CDR2 SYDVKM. This CDR3 is built from 17 residues. CDR3 loop: CASSESVGSGPHYGYTF. In DNA, the CDR3 is TGTGCCAGCAGTGAATCTGTAGGGTCGGGGCCGCACTATGGCTACACCTTC.

In its sample, this clonotype was seen a few times. The chain is built from TRBV7-9 and TRBJ1-6; D is possibly TRBD1 (5 bases). The V gene lost 4 bases and the J gene lost 9 bases, with 19 bases spanning the gap. This CDR3 has 16 amino acids. Germline V CDR1 and CDR2: SEHNR, FQNEAQ (reference sequence). This CDR3 reads CASSSNRRSRPSPLHF. Written as DNA, the CDR3 is TGTGCCAGCAGCTCAAACAGGAGGTCACGGCCTTCACCCCTCCACTTT.

This clonotype was seen repeatedly, ten times or more. The chain carries TRBV20-1 and TRBJ1-6, with D possibly matching TRBD1 (5 bases). Germline V gives CDR1 DFQATT, CDR2 SNEGSKA (reference sequence). V lost 3 bases, J lost 7 bases, and 16 bases lay in between. The CDR3 covers 15 residues. The CDR3 protein is CSARPQVTGNSPLHF. In DNA, the CDR3 is TGCAGTGCTAGGCCACAGGTGACTGGGAATTCACCCCTCCACTTT.

The V call is TRBV28, the J call TRBJ1-2; 9 nucleotides align to TRBD1. The V gene end was trimmed by 6 bases and the J gene end by 6 bases; junction bases not matched to a gene: 5. The CDR3 runs 13 residues. Germline V CDR1 and CDR2: MDHEN, SYDVKM. The CDR3 here is CASRPGTGNGYTF. CDR3 nucleotide sequence: TGTGCCAGCAGACCTGGGACAGGGAATGGCTACACCTTC.

This chain joins TRBV20-1 and TRBJ1-1; D ambiguous. Trimming removed 2 bases from V and 1 base from J, with 14 bases in between. Per germline, CDR1 DFQATT and CDR2 SNEGSKA (reference sequence). The CDR3 runs 15 residues. CDR3 amino acids: CSARRPEGGNTEAFF. In DNA, the CDR3 is TGCAGTGCTAGACGGCCAGAGGGAGGGAACACTGAAGCTTTCTTT.

This clonotype occurred many times. The V gene is TRBV9, the J gene TRBJ2-7; D uncertain. This CDR3 contains 14 residues. The V gene lost 4 bases and the J gene lost 2 bases, with 13 bases spanning the gap. CDR1 and CDR2 (germline): SGDLS, YYNGEE. In nucleotides, the CDR3 is TGTGCCAGCAGCCCCCGAGAGGACCCCTACGAGCAGTACTTC. As protein: CASSPREDPYEQYF. The complete variable domain, with remaining parts taken from reference TRBV9 and TRBJ2-7, reads DSGVTQTPKHLITATGQRVTLRCSPRSGDLSVYWYQQSLDQGLQFLIQYYNGEERAKGNILERFSAQQFPDLHSELNLSSLELGDSALYFCASSPREDPYEQYFGPGTRLTVT.

This clonotype was recorded once. A much larger clone is a single base away; this may be a read error. The rearrangement links TRBV20-1 to TRBJ2-7; TRBD2 aligns across 7 bases. CDR3 length equals 17 residues. J lost 4 bases, V lost 3 bases, and 18 bases had no gene match. Germline V gene lookup returns CDR1 DFQATT and CDR2 SNEGSKA (reference sequence). The CDR3 is CSASSPFFAGEGYEQYF. CDR3 DNA: TGCAGTGCTAGTTCCCCTTTTTTCGCGGGAGAGGGATACGAGCAGTACTTC.

This chain uses TRBV5-6 with TRBJ1-1; D call uncertain. Germline V gene lookup returns CDR1 SGHDT and CDR2 YYEEEE. V was trimmed by 4 bases and J by 3 bases, leaving 16 bases between them. The CDR3 totals 15 residues. CDR3 sequence (DNA): TGTGCCAGCAGCCACCGAACAAGGGAGGACACTGAAGCTTTCTTT. Its protein is CASSHRTREDTEAFF.

With regard to this clonotype: This could be a read error, since a much larger clone is one nucleotide away. The J gene is TRBJ2-7, the V gene TRBV7-8, with a weak D call TRBD2 (6 bases). Trimming removed 4 bases at V and 7 bases at J, with 14 bases between. CDR1 is SGHVS and CDR2 is FQNEAQ in the germline V gene. The CDR3 consists of 13 residues. CDR3 sequence reads: CASSCPPGGEQYF. CDR3 coding DNA: TGTGCCAGCAGCTGCCCCCCCGGAGGGGAGCAGTACTTC.

The V gene is TRBV10-2, the J gene TRBJ1-2, with D possibly matching TRBD1 (6 bases). Trimming removed 2 bases from V and 2 bases from J, with 18 bases in between. This CDR3 region has 17 residues. The germline gives CDR1 WSHSY, CDR2 SAAADI. The CDR3 nucleotides are TGCGCCAGCAGTGAGCCGGACAGTCGTGGGAGCAACTATGGCTACACCTTC. This sequence encodes CASSEPDSRGSNYGYTF.

At least ten counts were recorded for this clonotype. V and J are TRBV7-2 and TRBJ2-2; D possibly corresponds to TRBD1 (6 bases). The CDR3 has 14 residues. The ends were cut back, 1 base at V and 6 bases at J, with 9 bases in the middle. Germline V gene lookup returns CDR1 SGHTA and CDR2 FQGNSA. CDR3 amino acids: CASSLDRAAGELFF. For the CDR3, the DNA is TGTGCCAGCAGCTTAGACAGGGCCGCCGGGGAGCTGTTTTTT.

This clonotype turned up a few times. Written as DNA, the CDR3 is TGCGCCAGCAGCCAGGTTCAACAGGATTCTTATGGCTACACCTTC. This gives the protein CASSQVQQDSYGYTF. This chain uses TRBV10-2 with TRBJ1-2, with a tentative D call TRBD1 (5 bases). V was clipped by 6 bases and J by 5 bases, with 19 bases between them. Germline CDR1 and CDR2: WSHSY and SAAADI. The CDR3 totals 15 residues.

The rearrangement uses TRBV7-8 and TRBJ1-1; no firm D call. V lost 4 bases and J lost 8, with 5 bases in between. This CDR3 comprises 10 residues. From germline, CDR1 is SGHVS and CDR2 FQNEAQ. The CDR3 DNA reads as TGTGCCAGCAGCTACGCAGAAGCTTTCTTT. The encoded protein is CASSYAEAFF.

This clonotype was counted at least ten times. The V and J genes are TRBV9 and TRBJ1-6; 9 bases match TRBD1. The CDR3 spans 14 residues. Germline trimming cut 7 bases from V and 10 bases from J; bases unmatched to any gene: 9. Germline CDR1 is SGDLS and CDR2 is YYNGEE. CDR3 amino acids: CASDPGQGGSPLHF. Here the CDR3 DNA reads TGTGCCAGCGATCCGGGACAGGGAGGGTCACCCCTCCACTTT.

This rearrangement joins TRBV10-3 to TRBJ2-7; D may be TRBD1 (6 bases). Germline assignment: CDR1 ENHRY and CDR2 SYGVKD. V gave up 10 bases and J gave up 2 bases, with 9 bases separating them. The CDR3 loop spans 11 amino acids. In nucleotides, the CDR3 is TGTGCCAGGACAGCGACCTACGAGCAGTACTTC. This gives the protein CARTATYEQYF.